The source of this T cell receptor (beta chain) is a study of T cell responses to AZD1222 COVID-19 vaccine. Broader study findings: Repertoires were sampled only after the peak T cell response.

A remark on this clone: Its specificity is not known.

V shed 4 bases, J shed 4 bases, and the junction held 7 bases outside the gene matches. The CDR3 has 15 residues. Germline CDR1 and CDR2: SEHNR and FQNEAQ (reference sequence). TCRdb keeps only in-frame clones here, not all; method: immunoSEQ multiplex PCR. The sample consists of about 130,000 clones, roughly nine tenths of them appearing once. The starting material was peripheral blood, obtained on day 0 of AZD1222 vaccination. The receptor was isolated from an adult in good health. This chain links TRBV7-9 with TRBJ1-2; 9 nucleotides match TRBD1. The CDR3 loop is CASSSPQGAGYGYTF. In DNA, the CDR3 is TGTGCCAGCAGCTCACCACAGGGGGCGGGCTATGGCTACACCTTC.